The 28 T cell receptor beta chains in this list originate from one sample, sequenced in a study of cytomegalovirus exposure and HLA in healthy donors. Primers included in the PCR were 60 Vbeta and 13 Jbeta primers. Profiling relied on immunoSEQ multiplex PCR, and the TCRdb table lists in-frame clones only, not all of them. Here the sample spans some 99,000 clones, 70% to 80% being singletons. The sequenced material came from PBMCs. The receptors stem from a female donor in good health and CMV-seronegative.

This clone appeared once. The chain carries TRBV6-6 and TRBJ2-7; no firm D call. The length of the CDR3 is 12 residues. The V and J ends lost 6 bases and 3 bases respectively, with 9 bases between them. The V gene's germline CDR1 is MNHNY and CDR2 SVGAGI (reference sequence). CDR3 nucleotide sequence: TGTGCCAGCAGGACGACTGGCTACGAGCAGTACTTC. Its protein is CASRTTGYEQYF.

As regards this clone: This same CDR3 is encoded by further DNA sequences in the sample. The chain couples TRBV5-1 to TRBJ2-1, with 9 bases fitting TRBD2. The germline CDR1 and CDR2 sequences are SGHRS and YFSETQ. With 1 base clipped from V and 9 bases from J, the junction kept 11 bases outside the gene matches. The CDR3 loop spans 16 amino acids. Written as DNA, the CDR3 is TGCGCCAGCAGCTTGTACAGGGCTAGCGGGACGGGTGAGCAGTTCTTC. Encoded protein: CASSLYRASGTGEQFF.

CDR3 loop: CASSGGTASNQPQHF. CDR3 nucleotides: TGTGCCAGCAGCGGGGGGACAGCTAGCAATCAGCCCCAGCATTTT. The chain recombines TRBV9 with TRBJ1-5; TRBD1 agrees at 7 bases. Looked up from germline, CDR1 is SGDLS and CDR2 is YYNGEE. Trimming took 3 bases from V and 0 from J; bases not matched to a gene: 3. The CDR3 sequence is 15 residues long. Using reference TRBV9 and TRBJ1-5 for the parts outside the CDR3, the full variable domain is DSGVTQTPKHLITATGQRVTLRCSPRSGDLSVYWYQQSLDQGLQFLIQYYNGEERAKGNILERFSAQQFPDLHSELNLSSLELGDSALYFCASSGGTASNQPQHFGDGTRLSIL.

The chain carries TRBV5-1 and TRBJ1-6; D is possibly TRBD1 (6 bases). The CDR3 length is 15 residues. Germline V CDR1 and CDR2: SGHRS, YFSETQ. The V gene lost 1 base and the J gene lost 6 bases, with 11 bases spanning the gap. The CDR3 here is CASSLNARGNSPLHF. CDR3 in DNA: TGCGCCAGCAGCTTGAATGCCAGGGGTAATTCACCCCTCCACTTT.

V and J are TRBV6-6 and TRBJ2-5; possibly TRBD1 for D (6 bases). The J call is doubtful: the DNA matches TRBJ2-7 better. The CDR3 runs 14 residues. Germline CDR1 MNHNY, CDR2 SVGAGI (reference sequence). CDR3 region: CASSYLGQNYEQYF. For the CDR3, the DNA is TGTGCCAGCAGTTACTTAGGACAGAACTACGAGCAGTACTTC.

This chain links TRBV9 with TRBJ2-2; TRBD1 might be the D (6 bases). Germline V gene sequence: CDR1 SGDLS, CDR2 YYNGEE. The CDR3 is 17 residues long. V lost 3 bases to trimming and J lost 2 bases, with 17 bases between them. CDR3 sequence (DNA): TGTGCCAGCAGCGGGACAGTGAATGGACCTAACACCGGGGAGCTGTTTTTT. Translation gives CASSGTVNGPNTGELFF.

The rearrangement uses TRBV6-5 and TRBJ2-5; tentatively, D is TRBD1 (6 bases). V lost 5 bases to trimming and J lost 5 bases, with 15 bases between them. Germline CDR1 MNHEY, CDR2 SVGAGI. This CDR3 has 14 amino acids. CDR3 sequence (DNA): TGTGCCAGCAGTGTTACCCAGGGGCGGGAGACCCAGTACTTC. As protein: CASSVTQGRETQYF.

V usage is TRBV28 and J usage is TRBJ2-7, with 7 bases matching TRBD1. CDR1 MDHEN and CDR2 SYDVKM come from the germline V gene. The CDR3 spans 16 residues. With V trimmed by 3 bases and J by 1 base, 9 bases remained unmatched. The CDR3 region has the DNA TGTGCCAGCAGTTTTCAACCGGGACAGCTATCCTACGAGCAGTACTTC. Its protein product is CASSFQPGQLSYEQYF.

V gene TRBV7-8 combines with J gene TRBJ2-4, with unresolved D. The germline V gene has CDR1 SGHVS and CDR2 FQNEAQ. The CDR3 is 13 amino acids. Trimming left V 0 bases short and J 7 bases short, with 7 bases between. This CDR3 reads CASSLAVQNIQYF. The DNA of the CDR3 is TGTGCCAGCAGCTTAGCGGTCCAGAACATTCAGTACTTC.

The chain employs TRBV5-8 and TRBJ1-3; D may be TRBD1 (6 bases). This CDR3 has 15 amino acids. Germline CDR1 reads SGHTS; CDR2 reads YDEGEE. Trimming stripped 2 bases from V and 2 bases from J, with 11 bases between. The CDR3 nucleotides read TGTGCCAGCAGCTTCAGGGGTTCGGCTGGAAACACCATATATTTT. Its translation is CASSFRGSAGNTIYF.

The V and J genes are TRBV18 and TRBJ2-7; TRBD1 might be the D (5 bases). Between the trimmed V and J ends, which lost 2 bases and 2 bases, there was a span of 13 bases. Germline values: CDR1 KGHSH, CDR2 LQKENI. The CDR3 covers 15 residues. The CDR3 here is CASSPETGSTYEQYF. As DNA, the CDR3 is TGTGCCAGCTCACCAGAAACAGGCAGTACCTACGAGCAGTACTTC.

The chain has TRBV2 and TRBJ1-1, with 11 bases that match TRBD1. V was pared by 6 bases and J by 2 bases, with 2 bases of the junction left unmatched. CDR3 length: 14 residues. Looked up from germline, CDR1 is SNHLY and CDR2 is FYNNEI. The CDR3 region is CASRGQGDNTEAFF. As DNA, the CDR3 is TGTGCCAGCAGGGGACAGGGGGATAACACTGAAGCTTTCTTT. The variable domain in full, with the rest retrieved from reference TRBV2 and TRBJ1-1, is EPEVTQTPSHQVTQMGQEVILRCVPISNHLYFYWYRQILGQKVEFLVSFYNNEISEKSEIFDDQFSVERPDGSNFTLKIRSTKLEDSAMYFCASRGQGDNTEAFFGQGTRLTVV.

The chain recombines TRBV9 with TRBJ2-5; D may be TRBD1 (5 bases). Germline CDR1 and CDR2: SGDLS and YYNGEE. The CDR3 contains 14 residues. Between the trimmed V and J ends, which lost 3 bases and 5 bases, there was a span of 14 bases. CDR3 in amino acids: CASSARASGETQYF. For the CDR3, the DNA is TGTGCCAGCAGCGCCAGGGCATCAGGGGAGACCCAGTACTTC.

The chain links TRBV2 to TRBJ1-5; D is ambiguous. The ends were cut back, 7 bases at V and 0 bases at J, with 10 bases in the middle. The germline V gene has CDR1 SNHLY and CDR2 FYNNEI. This CDR3 has 14 residues. This chain's CDR3 is CASTFRDSNQPQHF. CDR3 nucleotide sequence: TGTGCCAGCACGTTCCGAGATAGCAATCAGCCCCAGCATTTT.

In this sample, this clone turned up once. The rearrangement links TRBV7-8 to TRBJ1-2, with D perhaps matching TRBD1 (6 bases). Germline V gene lookup returns CDR1 SGHVS and CDR2 FQNEAQ. This CDR3 spans 16 amino acids. The ends were cut back, 2 bases at V and 4 bases at J, with 17 bases in the middle. Here the CDR3 reads CASSLTGQFGFYGYTF. CDR3 DNA sequence: TGTGCCAGCAGCTTAACAGGACAGTTTGGCTTCTATGGCTACACCTTC.

The gene calls are TRBV5-1 and TRBJ2-1, with TRBD2 as a possible D gene (5 bases). Trimming stripped 4 bases from V and 6 bases from J, with 17 bases between. In germline, CDR1 is SGHRS, CDR2 YFSETQ. This CDR3 is built from 15 residues. The DNA for the CDR3 is TGCGCCAGCAGCATTAACACTAGATTTAGCAATGAGCAGTTCTTC. This translates into CASSINTRFSNEQFF. Combining the CDR3 with reference TRBV5-1 and TRBJ2-1 gives the whole variable domain KAGVTQTPRYLIKTRGQQVTLSCSPISGHRSVSWYQQTPGQGLQFLFEYFSETQRNKGNFPGRFSGRQFSNSRSEMNVSTLELGDSALYLCASSINTRFSNEQFFGPGTRLTVL.

V and J are TRBV7-9 and TRBJ2-7; 8 bases map to TRBD2. There are 17 residues in the CDR3. J gave up 5 bases and V 1 base, and 13 bases lay outside the gene matches. Germline CDR1 SEHNR, CDR2 FQNEAQ (reference sequence). This chain's CDR3 is CASSLVGTSRSPHEQYF. The CDR3 coding sequence is TGTGCCAGCAGCTTAGTTGGGACTAGTCGATCTCCACACGAGCAGTACTTC.

J is TRBJ1-5 and V is TRBV27, with TRBD1 matching over 10 bases. The length of the CDR3 is 19 residues. Per the germline V gene, CDR1 is MNHEY and CDR2 is SMNVEV (reference sequence). After removal of 6 bases from V and 0 bases from J, the junction contained 14 bases not matched to a gene. CDR3: CASRRQGATSLYSNQPQHF. The CDR3 nucleotides read TGTGCCAGCAGACGACAGGGGGCTACCAGCCTTTATAGCAATCAGCCCCAGCATTTT.

This sequence joins TRBV7-8 and TRBJ1-2; 7 bases are a match to TRBD1. The CDR3 runs to 17 residues. In germline, CDR1 is SGHVS, CDR2 FQNEAQ. V gave up 5 bases and J gave up 5 bases; unmatched junction bases: 17. The CDR3 sequence: CASSIRTGTEEKYGYTF. In DNA form, the CDR3 reads TGTGCCAGCAGCATCCGAACCGGGACAGAAGAGAAGTATGGCTACACCTTC.

The J gene is TRBJ2-4, the V gene TRBV20-1, with D perhaps matching TRBD2 (5 bases). Germline CDR1 and CDR2: DFQATT and SNEGSKA (reference sequence). V was cut by 4 bases and J by 8 bases, with 9 bases left in between. This CDR3 contains 11 residues. The CDR3 DNA sequence: TGCAGTGCTACCGGGAAGGACATTCAGTACTTC. This codes for CSATGKDIQYF.

By proportion, this clone is medium-sized. The genes are TRBV2 and TRBJ2-7, with 10 bases identical to TRBD1. The germline gives CDR1 SNHLY, CDR2 FYNNEI. V shed 1 base, J shed 4 bases, and the junction held 4 bases outside the gene matches. The CDR3 has 15 amino acids. DNA of the CDR3: TGTGCCAGCAGTGAAGTGCCGGGACAGGGGTACGAGCAGTACTTC. Translation gives CASSEVPGQGYEQYF.

This clone was picked up one time. V usage is TRBV28 and J usage is TRBJ1-1; 8 nucleotides align to TRBD1. The V segment lost 7 bases and the J segment 4 bases; nucleotides outside the gene matches: 5. Germline-derived CDR1 and CDR2 are MDHEN and SYDVKM. The CDR3 has 13 residues. Here the CDR3 reads CASMRQGATEAFF. The CDR3 nucleotides are TGTGCCAGCATGCGGCAGGGGGCCACTGAAGCTTTCTTT. Filled out from reference TRBV28 and TRBJ1-1, the complete variable domain reads DVKVTQSSRYLVKRTGEKVFLECVQDMDHENMFWYRQDPGLGLRLIYFSYDVKMKEKGDIPEGYSVSREKKERFSLILESASTNQTSMYLCASMRQGATEAFFGQGTRLTVV.

This clone was seen more than once but under ten times. This sequence joins TRBV19 and TRBJ2-1, with TRBD1 matching over 8 bases. Germline CDR1 is LNHDA and CDR2 is SQIVND (reference sequence). V was pared by 2 bases and J by 12 bases, with 18 bases of the junction left unmatched. This CDR3 comprises 17 residues. CDR3 sequence: CASSIPRLQGAAPSQFF. As DNA, the CDR3 is TGTGCCAGTAGTATACCCCGCCTTCAGGGGGCAGCTCCTTCGCAGTTCTTC.

The chain uses TRBV28 and TRBJ1-1, with D perhaps matching TRBD1 (5 bases). The CDR3 spans 13 residues. Trimming took off 3 bases at V and 1 base at J, with 6 bases between the two ends. Germline assignment: CDR1 MDHEN and CDR2 SYDVKM. As DNA, the CDR3 is TGTGCCAGCAGTTTTGGACAGAACACTGAAGCTTTCTTT. Residues: CASSFGQNTEAFF.

This rearrangement joins TRBV7-2 to TRBJ1-1, with 7 bases matching TRBD1. Trimming took 5 bases from V and 5 from J; bases not matched to a gene: 11. Germline loops: CDR1 SGHTA, CDR2 FQGNSA. This CDR3 region has 15 residues. Here the CDR3 DNA reads TGTGCCAGCAGCCCCACAGCGCTCAGGGGGACTGAAGCTTTCTTT. Its protein is CASSPTALRGTEAFF. The whole variable domain, filled in from reference TRBV7-2 and TRBJ1-1, reads GAGVSQSPSNKVTEKGKDVELRCDPISGHTALYWYRQSLGQGLEFLIYFQGNSAPDKSGLPSDRFSAERTGGSVSTLTIQRTQQEDSAVYLCASSPTALRGTEAFFGQGTRLTVV.

The chain links TRBV13 to TRBJ2-7; D may be TRBD2 (6 bases). Trimming shortened V by 5 bases and J by 2 bases, and 22 bases separated the two germline ends. CDR3 length equals 17 residues. CDR1 and CDR2 (germline): PRHDT, FYEKMQ (reference sequence). The CDR3 coding sequence is TGTGCCAGCAGCCCGTCCGATTTAACGGGGGAGACCTACGAGCAGTACTTC. It yields the protein CASSPSDLTGETYEQYF.

The gene calls are TRBV15 and TRBJ1-5; TRBD1 might be the D (6 bases). Trimming pared 0 bases from V and 3 bases from J, leaving 12 bases between. This CDR3 is 16 amino acids long. CDR1 is LNHNV and CDR2 is YYDKDF in the germline V gene (reference sequence). The CDR3 coding sequence is TGTGCCACCAGCAGAGAAAGGGGACATTTCAATCAGCCCCAGCATTTT. Translation gives CATSRERGHFNQPQHF.

This chain joins TRBV4-1 and TRBJ1-5, with a tentative D call TRBD1 (5 bases). Trimming cost V 1 base and J 2 bases, with 15 bases left between them. Per germline, CDR1 MGHRA and CDR2 YSYEKL. This CDR3 has 17 amino acids. The CDR3 DNA sequence: TGCGCCAGCAGCCAAGTATGGGGCGGTGCGGGCAATCAGCCCCAGCATTTT. Translated, it gives CASSQVWGGAGNQPQHF.